A single sample is the source of the 25 T cell receptor beta chains below, sequenced in a study of T cells after yellow fever vaccination. MiXCR was run by TCRdb on the 5' RACE reads, yielding one entry per CDR3 protein. The sample carries 500,000 to 700,000 distinct CDR3 sequences, over 15% recorded once. The input for sequencing was PBMCs, taken 15 days after the yellow fever booster vaccination. These receptors were obtained from a man younger than 40 who received the YFV17D yellow fever vaccine.

The chain joins TRBV19 to TRBJ2-5, with D maybe TRBD1 (6 bases). CDR1 is LNHDA and CDR2 is SQIVND in the germline V gene (reference sequence). The CDR3 sequence is 14 residues long. V dropped 2 bases and J dropped 7 bases, with 14 bases sitting between them. The CDR3: CASSITGQSGTQYF. The CDR3 DNA reads TGTGCCAGTAGTATAACTGGACAGTCAGGGACCCAGTACTTC.

V usage is TRBV6-1 and J usage is TRBJ1-5, with 7 positions matching TRBD1. Germline trimming cut 4 bases from V and 4 bases from J; bases unmatched to any gene: 4. The germline gives CDR1 MNHNS, CDR2 SASEGT. The CDR3 is made up of 14 amino acids. CDR3 DNA: TGTGCCAGCAGTGTAATACAGGGGAATCAGCCCCAGCATTTT. Translated: CASSVIQGNQPQHF.

This clonotype was detected a few times. The V call is TRBV27, the J call TRBJ1-2; unclear D gene. Germline assignment: CDR1 MNHEY and CDR2 SMNVEV (reference sequence). CDR3 length equals 15 residues. V dropped 4 bases and J dropped 4 bases, with 16 bases sitting between them. This CDR3 is CASSYSKGALYGYTF. The CDR3 bases are TGTGCCAGCAGTTACTCGAAGGGAGCCCTCTATGGCTACACCTTC.

This clonotype has only a few counts. This chain joins TRBV7-9 and TRBJ2-1; TRBD2 aligns across 12 bases. The CDR3 is made up of 15 amino acids. Losses at the gene ends were 3 bases for V and 9 bases for J; bases not matched to a gene: 6. Germline CDR1 SEHNR, CDR2 FQNEAQ (reference sequence). The CDR3 bases are TGTGCCAGCAGCTTGACTAGCGGGAGATATGGTGAGCAGTTCTTC. This codes for CASSLTSGRYGEQFF. Full variable domain (rest looked up from reference TRBV7-9 and TRBJ2-1): DTGVSQNPRHKITKRGQNVTFRCDPISEHNRLYWYRQTLGQGPEFLTYFQNEAQLEKSRLLSDRFSAERPKGSFSTLEIQRTEQGDSAMYLCASSLTSGRYGEQFFGPGTRLTVL.

This chain joins TRBV28 and TRBJ2-7; D is possibly TRBD2 (6 bases). Per germline, CDR1 MDHEN and CDR2 SYDVKM. Trimming stripped 7 bases from V and 0 bases from J, with 10 bases between. The CDR3 is 13 residues long. CDR3 DNA: TGTGCCAGCAAAAGGGACTCCTCCTACGAGCAGTACTTC. Its protein product is CASKRDSSYEQYF.

V gene TRBV7-2 combines with J gene TRBJ2-5, with 7 bases lining up with TRBD2. V trimming: 5 bases; J trimming: 4 bases; junction bases outside the gene matches: 10. Germline values: CDR1 SGHTA, CDR2 FQGNSA. The CDR3 runs to 15 residues. CDR3 protein: CASSRSGIPVETQYF. As DNA, the CDR3 is TGTGCCAGCAGCCGCAGCGGGATCCCAGTAGAGACCCAGTACTTC.

This clonotype was found many times. The chain is built from TRBV5-1 and TRBJ2-1, with D perhaps matching TRBD1 (7 bases). V dropped 2 bases and J dropped 9 bases, with 21 bases sitting between them. The length of the CDR3 is 16 residues. CDR1 and CDR2 from the germline V gene are SGHRS and YFSETQ. The CDR3 protein is CASSFGGTVSPGEQFF. The CDR3 DNA sequence: TGCGCCAGCAGCTTTGGAGGGACAGTAAGTCCGGGTGAGCAGTTCTTC.

The genes are TRBV30 and TRBJ2-1; D might be TRBD2 (5 bases). Trimming shortened V by 5 bases and J by 7 bases, and 15 bases separated the two germline ends. CDR3 length equals 13 residues. Germline V gives CDR1 GTSNPN, CDR2 SVGIG (reference sequence). The CDR3 sequence is CAWRELVGNEQFF. CDR3 DNA: TGTGCCTGGCGGGAACTAGTGGGGAATGAGCAGTTCTTC.

The CDR3 protein is CASAGYEQYF. CDR3 in DNA: TGTGCTAGTGCCGGCTACGAGCAGTACTTC. This chain joins TRBV12-5 and TRBJ2-7; D not certain. In germline, CDR1 is LGHNT, CDR2 FRNRAP. The CDR3 totals 10 residues. Deletions cut 7 bases from V and 3 bases from J, with 4 bases between.

In this sample, this clonotype turned up many times. The chain has TRBV12-3 or TRBV12-4 and TRBJ1-5; 7 nucleotides align to TRBD1. This CDR3 spans 15 amino acids. J was trimmed by 4 bases and V by 7 bases; bases with no gene match: 10. The DNA of the CDR3 is TGTGCCAGCAACCTGGCGGACAGGATGAATCAGCCCCAGCATTTT. Amino acid sequence: CASNLADRMNQPQHF.

The V gene is TRBV20-1, the J gene TRBJ1-5, with D perhaps TRBD1 (5 bases). V lost 5 bases, J lost 2 bases, and 13 bases lay in between. Germline assignment: CDR1 DFQATT and CDR2 SNEGSKA (reference sequence). This CDR3 region has 14 residues. CDR3 in amino acids: CSAGPGSGNQPQHF. The DNA of the CDR3 is TGCAGTGCTGGTCCAGGGTCGGGCAATCAGCCCCAGCATTTT.

The chain carries TRBV7-8 and TRBJ2-7; 7 bases align to TRBD1. Germline CDR1 reads SGHVS; CDR2 reads FQNEAQ. The J segment lost 6 bases and the V segment lost 7 bases, leaving 12 bases of the junction unmatched. There are 14 residues in the CDR3. CDR3 sequence: CASTQPGTGVEQYF. DNA for the CDR3: TGTGCCAGCACCCAGCCGGGAACAGGGGTCGAGCAGTACTTC.

This chain links TRBV7-6 with TRBJ2-7, with D possibly TRBD2 on 5 matching bases. Trimming stripped 1 base from V and 8 bases from J, with 9 bases between. This CDR3 region has 12 residues. The germline CDR1 and CDR2 sequences are SGHVS and FNYEAQ. The CDR3 DNA sequence: TGTGCCAGCAGCTTAGGTGGGGAGAAGCAGTACTTC. Translated, it gives CASSLGGEKQYF.

This clonotype has a handful of counts. This chain joins TRBV7-3 and TRBJ2-1; the match to TRBD2 covers 8 bases. V lost 5 bases, J lost 9 bases, and 9 bases stayed unmatched. Germline V gives CDR1 SGHTA, CDR2 FQGTGA. This CDR3 has 14 amino acids. For the CDR3, the DNA is TGTGCCAGCAGCCAAGGACTAGCAGTTGGTGAGCAGTTCTTC. It specifies CASSQGLAVGEQFF.

There are a few counts of this clonotype. An end of the junction does not agree with germline; a read error may underlie this. The chain couples TRBV7-3 to TRBJ2-7; 9 bases line up with TRBD2. The CDR3 runs to 22 residues. Per germline, CDR1 SGHTA and CDR2 FQGTGA. The DNA of the CDR3 is TGTGCTAGCAGCTTAAGTGGGCCCGTAGCGGGAGCGGGAGTTACCTACTCCTACGAGCAGTACTTC. It specifies CASSLSGPVAGAGVTYSYEQYF.

This chain links TRBV29-1 with TRBJ2-5, with 11 bases that match TRBD2. This CDR3 comprises 15 residues. V shed 7 bases and J 3 bases; nucleotides not matched to a gene: 10. Germline V gives CDR1 SQVTM, CDR2 ANQGSEA. CDR3 in amino acids: CSANHGTSGEETQYF. CDR3 nucleotides: TGCAGCGCAAATCACGGGACTAGCGGCGAAGAGACCCAGTACTTC.

This clonotype was observed many times. CDR3 loop: CASSHSGSSYEQYF. Written as DNA, the CDR3 is TGTGCCAGCTCGCATAGCGGGAGCTCCTACGAGCAGTACTTC. The genes are TRBV12-3 or TRBV12-4 and TRBJ2-7; 9 positions match TRBD2. V was pared by 8 bases and J by 0 bases, with 5 bases of the junction left unmatched. The CDR3 runs 14 residues.

This clonotype was counted between two and nine times. The CDR3 DNA is TGCAGCGTTGTCACAGGTCTCCGGGATCAGCCCCAGCATTTT. Translation: CSVVTGLRDQPQHF. The V call is TRBV29-1, the J call TRBJ1-5; D perhaps matches TRBD1 (5 bases). Germline CDR1 and CDR2: SQVTM and ANQGSEA. With 4 bases removed from V and 5 bases from J, the gap between germline ends came to 15 bases. The CDR3 sequence is 14 residues long.

This clonotype was seen a few times. The J gene is TRBJ1-5, the V gene TRBV12-3 or TRBV12-4, with D maybe TRBD1 (6 bases). The V end was cut by 6 bases, the J end by 7 bases, with 13 bases between. This CDR3 has 13 residues. The CDR3, as DNA: TGTGCCAGCAGAGGACAGTACCCCCAGCCCCAGCATTTT. The encoded protein is CASRGQYPQPQHF.

The chain has TRBV12-3 or TRBV12-4 and TRBJ2-7; either TRBD1 or TRBD2 may supply D (5 bases each). This CDR3 has 13 residues. V lost 8 bases to trimming and J lost 4 bases, with 15 bases between them. CDR3: CASGQGPKYEQYF. Here the CDR3 DNA reads TGTGCCAGCGGTCAGGGACCTAAATACGAGCAGTACTTC.

The V call is TRBV18, the J call TRBJ2-1; TRBD1 is a possible D gene (5 bases). This CDR3 has 12 residues. The V end was cut by 1 base, the J end by 9 bases, with 7 bases between. Germline V gives CDR1 KGHSH, CDR2 LQKENI. The CDR3 DNA reads as TGTGCCAGCTCACCACTAGGGGCTGAGCAGTTCTTC. Its translation is CASSPLGAEQFF.

This clonotype was observed a few times. DNA for the CDR3: TGTGCCAGCAGAGAGGACAGGGGGCCAGAGACCCAGTACTTC. It is translated as CASREDRGPETQYF. V usage is TRBV2 and J usage is TRBJ2-5, with 11 bases lining up with TRBD1. Per germline, CDR1 SNHLY and CDR2 FYNNEI. The junction had 4 bases not matched to a gene; V was cut back by 6 bases and J by 4 bases. This CDR3 spans 14 amino acids.

The chain joins TRBV4-3 to TRBJ2-2, with TRBD2 matching over 9 bases. The J segment lost 8 bases and the V segment lost 1 base, leaving 8 bases of the junction unmatched. The CDR3 runs to 16 residues. Germline CDR1 and CDR2: LGHNA and YSLEER. The CDR3: CASSQGASGVSGELFF. The CDR3, as DNA: TGCGCCAGCAGCCAAGGCGCTAGCGGGGTTTCGGGGGAGCTGTTTTTT.

This clonotype was observed a handful of times. This chain links TRBV5-1 with TRBJ2-7; D might be TRBD2 (6 bases). Per germline, CDR1 SGHRS and CDR2 YFSETQ. This CDR3 has 15 residues. Trimming removed 2 bases at V and 4 bases at J, with 16 bases between. CDR3 protein: CASSFVGPAGYEQYF. In DNA form, the CDR3 reads TGCGCCAGCAGCTTCGTTGGCCCAGCGGGTTACGAGCAGTACTTC.

This chain connects TRBV29-1 to TRBJ2-1, with 10 nucleotides matching TRBD2. The trim removed 2 bases at V and 10 bases at J, leaving 2 bases unmatched. Germline CDR1 and CDR2: SQVTM and ANQGSEA. The CDR3 extends over 12 amino acids. CDR3 region: CSVELAGVEQFF. The CDR3 DNA sequence: TGCAGCGTTGAACTAGCGGGAGTAGAGCAGTTCTTC.